This is a list of T cell receptor beta chains from one sample in a study of graft-versus-host responses after intestinal transplantation. Using immunoSEQ multiplex PCR, the repertoire was profiled, and TCRdb retains in-frame clones only, with some absent. Among around 78,000 clones, around 87% were seen once, and the ten largest hold around 8%. These receptors lack a known antigen. This specimen consisted of unstimulated CD8+ T cells sorted from spleen or lymph node cells, obtained before transplant. These receptors were taken from a human donor who was the organ donor for an intestinal transplant. The CDR3 runs from the conserved cysteine through the conserved F or W. A D gene is named only where the DNA matches it firmly. Clone size is shown for a subset of rows, as once, few, many or a class of expanded clone.

>TRBJ1-2|TRBV28|TRBD1|NA
TGTGCCAGCAGGCCGGGACAGGGGGCTTCCTATGGCTACACCTTC
CASRPGQGASYGYTF
>TRBJ2-3|TRBV27|TRBD2|NA
TGTGCCAGCAGTTTCTGGACTAGCGGGGGGGCAGATACGCAGTATTTT
CASSFWTSGGADTQYF
>TRBJ2-7|TRBV28|NA|NA
TGTGCCAGCAGTTCCACCCGTAACTACGAGCAGTACTTC
CASSSTRNYEQYF
>TRBJ1-1|TRBV27|TRBD1|NA
TGTGCCAGCAGTTTTCCACAGGGGGGTGAAGCTTTCTTT
CASSFPQGGEAFF
>TRBJ1-6|TRBV30|TRBD1|once
TGTGCCTGGAGTGCTTCACAGGGGGCTTACGGTTCACCCCTCCACTTT
CAWSASQGAYGSPLHF
>TRBJ1-4|TRBV5-6|TRBD1|NA
TGTGCCAGCAGCTTGCGACAGGGTGGAGAAAAACTGTTTTTT
CASSLRQGGEKLFF
>TRBJ2-3|TRBV4-1|NA|NA
TGCGCCAGCACCCACGAGGGGGATACGCAGTATTTT
CASTHEGDTQYF
>TRBJ1-1|TRBV4-1|NA|NA
TGCGCCAGCACGGGGACCGGGACCACTGAAGCTTTCTTT
CASTGTGTTEAFF
>TRBJ2-3|TRBV5-1|TRBD1|NA
TGCGCCTCGAATATTATACAGGGGCCGACAAGCACAGATACGCAGTATTTT
CASNIIQGPTSTDTQYF
>TRBJ2-7|TRBV5-6|NA|NA
TGTGCCAGCAGCTCGCGGCAGGCGAAATACTACGAGCAGTACTTC
CASSSRQAKYYEQYF
>TRBJ1-6|TRBV30|NA|NA
TGTGCCTGGAGTGTAGGCGGAGGTACGGATTCACCCCTCCACTTT
CAWSVGGGTDSPLHF
>TRBJ2-7|TRBV19|TRBD1|NA
TGTGCCAGTAGTATAGGGACAGGTGAAATGTACGAGCAGTACTTC
CASSIGTGEMYEQYF
>TRBJ2-2|TRBV10-2|NA|NA
TGCGCCAGCAGTGAAGTGGACGGGGACCTAATCTTATCGGACGGGGAGCTGTTTTTT
CASSEVDGDLILSDGELFF
>TRBJ1-2|TRBV6-5|TRBD1|NA
TGTGCCAGCAGTTCCGGGACAGGTCCCTATGGCTACACCTTC
CASSSGTGPYGYTF
>TRBJ2-1|TRBV7-3|TRBD2|few
TGTGCCAGCAGTCCCTATGGGGGGGGTGTTTACAATGAGCAGTTCTTC
CASSPYGGGVYNEQFF
>TRBJ1-1|TRBV6-4|TRBD1|NA
TGTGCCAGCAGCCCGGGACAGGGGGCGTCTGAAGCTTTCTTT
CASSPGQGASEAFF
>TRBJ2-3|TRBV2|TRBD2|NA
TGTGCCAGCAGTGACCCTAGCGGGGGGGCGAACACAGATACGCAGTATTTT
CASSDPSGGANTDTQYF
>TRBJ1-1|TRBV7-9|NA|NA
TGTGCCAGCAGCTTATCGGGGGCCACTGAAGCTTTCTTT
CASSLSGATEAFF
>TRBJ1-3|TRBV4-1|NA|NA
TGCGCCAGCAGCCCGTACGACTCCCGAAGCTCTGGAAACACCATATATTTT
CASSPYDSRSSGNTIYF
>TRBJ1-1|TRBV5-4|NA|NA
TGTGCCAGCAGCTTGTCACAGGGGAACACTGAAGCTTTCTTT
CASSLSQGNTEAFF
>TRBJ1-1|TRBV14|NA|NA
TGTGCCAGCAGCCGTCGGACCCGGACGGCCCAAGCTTTCTTT
CASSRRTRTAQAFF
>TRBJ2-6|TRBV7-8|NA|NA
TGTGCCAGCAGGAAGGGGTTGACTGGGGCCAACGTCCTGACTTTC
CASRKGLTGANVLTF
>TRBJ1-5|TRBV15|NA|NA
TGTGCCACCAGCACGAGACAGACTAGCAATCAGCCCCAGCATTTT
CATSTRQTSNQPQHF